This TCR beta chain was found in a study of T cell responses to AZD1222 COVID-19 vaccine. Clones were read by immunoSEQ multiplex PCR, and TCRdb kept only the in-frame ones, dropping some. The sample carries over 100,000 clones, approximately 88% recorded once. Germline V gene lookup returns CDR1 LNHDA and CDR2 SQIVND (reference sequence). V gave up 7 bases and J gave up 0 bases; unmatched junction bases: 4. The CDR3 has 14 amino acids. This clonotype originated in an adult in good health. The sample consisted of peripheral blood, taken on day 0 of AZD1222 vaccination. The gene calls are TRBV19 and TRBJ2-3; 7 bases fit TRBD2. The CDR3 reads CASKPSGSTDTQYF. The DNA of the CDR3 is TGTGCCAGTAAGCCTAGCGGAAGCACAGATACGCAGTATTTT.